This T cell receptor (beta chain) was sequenced in a study of blood T cell repertoires in COVID-19. Study overall: Acute and convalescent COVID-19 specimens originated in the United States, Italy and Spain.

In the source study's methods: The assay estimated nucleated cells by amplifying reference gene primers. Clones were read by immunoSEQ multiplex PCR, and TCRdb kept only the in-frame ones, dropping some. The DNA was the basis for D and trimming; V, J and clone size are from that table. The sample consists of 450,000 or so clones, 89% of them appearing once. CDR3 size: 12 residues. V lost 8 bases, J lost 3 bases, and 10 bases lay in between. Germline V gene data show CDR1 as WSHSY and CDR2 as SAAADI. This receptor was identified in a man between 18 and 29 years old with COVID-19, enrolled during active disease. The chain joins TRBV10-2 to TRBJ1-1, with a possible D match to TRBD1 (5 bases). Specimen: peripheral blood. The CDR3 DNA reads TGCGCCAGCGGGGGAGGGGACACTGAAGCTTTCTTT. Residues: CASGGGDTEAFF.